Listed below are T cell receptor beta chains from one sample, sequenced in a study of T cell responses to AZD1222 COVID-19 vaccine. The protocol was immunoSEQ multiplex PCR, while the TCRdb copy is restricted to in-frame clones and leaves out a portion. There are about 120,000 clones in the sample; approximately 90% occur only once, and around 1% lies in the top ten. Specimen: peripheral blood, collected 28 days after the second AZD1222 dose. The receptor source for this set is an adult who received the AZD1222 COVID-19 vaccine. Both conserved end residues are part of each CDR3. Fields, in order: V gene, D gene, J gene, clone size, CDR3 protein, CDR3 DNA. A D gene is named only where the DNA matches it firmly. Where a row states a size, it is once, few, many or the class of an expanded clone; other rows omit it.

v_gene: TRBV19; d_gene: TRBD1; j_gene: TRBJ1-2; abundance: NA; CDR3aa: CASSDWTGLSGYTF; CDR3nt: TGTGCCAGTTCCGACTGGACAGGCTTAAGTGGCTACACCTTC
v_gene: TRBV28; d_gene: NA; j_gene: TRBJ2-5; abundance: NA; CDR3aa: CASSSQRGETQYF; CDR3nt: TGTGCCAGCAGTTCCCAGAGGGGAGAGACCCAGTACTTC
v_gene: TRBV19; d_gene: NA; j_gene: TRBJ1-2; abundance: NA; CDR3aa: CASSIWTYGYTF; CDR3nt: TGTGCCAGTAGTATATGGACTTATGGCTACACCTTC
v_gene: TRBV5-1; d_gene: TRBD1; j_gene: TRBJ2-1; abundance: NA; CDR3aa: CASSLDGTGVNEQFF; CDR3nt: TGCGCCAGCAGCCTGGATGGGACAGGGGTGAATGAGCAGTTCTTC
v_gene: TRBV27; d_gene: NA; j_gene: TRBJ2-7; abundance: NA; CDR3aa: CASSPGTITYEQYF; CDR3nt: TGTGCCAGCAGTCCCGGGACGATTACCTACGAGCAGTACTTC
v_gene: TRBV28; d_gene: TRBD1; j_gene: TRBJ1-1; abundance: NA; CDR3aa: CASSSPPTGGGTEAFF; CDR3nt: TGTGCCAGCAGTTCCCCTCCCACAGGGGGGGGAACTGAAGCTTTCTTT
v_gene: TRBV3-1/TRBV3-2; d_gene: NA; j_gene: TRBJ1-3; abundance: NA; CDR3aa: CASSQTGTGNTIYF; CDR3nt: TGTGCCAGCAGCCAAACAGGGACAGGAAACACCATATATTTT
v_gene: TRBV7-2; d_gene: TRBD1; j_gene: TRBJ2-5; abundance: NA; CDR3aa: CASSLRTGRSETQYF; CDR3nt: TGTGCCAGCAGCCTTAGGACAGGGCGGAGCGAGACCCAGTACTTC
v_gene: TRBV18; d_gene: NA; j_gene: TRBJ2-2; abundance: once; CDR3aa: CASSPSRSNTGELFF; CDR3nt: TGTGCCAGCTCACCCTCCAGGTCGAACACCGGGGAGCTGTTTTTT
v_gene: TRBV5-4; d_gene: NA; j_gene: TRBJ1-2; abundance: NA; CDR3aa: CASSLVGREGYGYTF; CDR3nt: TGTGCCAGCAGCTTGGTAGGCAGGGAGGGCTATGGCTACACCTTC
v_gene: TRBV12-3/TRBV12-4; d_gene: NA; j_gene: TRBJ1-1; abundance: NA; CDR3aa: CASSLAGVTEAFF; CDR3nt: TGTGCCAGCAGTTTAGCAGGGGTCACTGAAGCTTTCTTT